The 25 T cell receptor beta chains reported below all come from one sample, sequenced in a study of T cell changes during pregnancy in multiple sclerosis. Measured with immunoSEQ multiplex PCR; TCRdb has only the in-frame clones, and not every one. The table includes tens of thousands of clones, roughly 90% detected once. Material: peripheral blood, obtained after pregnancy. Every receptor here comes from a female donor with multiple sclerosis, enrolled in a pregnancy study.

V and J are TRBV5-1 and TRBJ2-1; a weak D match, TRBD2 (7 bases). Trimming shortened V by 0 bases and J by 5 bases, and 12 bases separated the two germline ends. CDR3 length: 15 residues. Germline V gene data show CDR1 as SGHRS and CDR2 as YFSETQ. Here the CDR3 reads CASSLEGGAHNEQFF. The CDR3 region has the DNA TGCGCCAGCAGCTTGGAGGGGGGGGCCCACAATGAGCAGTTCTTC.

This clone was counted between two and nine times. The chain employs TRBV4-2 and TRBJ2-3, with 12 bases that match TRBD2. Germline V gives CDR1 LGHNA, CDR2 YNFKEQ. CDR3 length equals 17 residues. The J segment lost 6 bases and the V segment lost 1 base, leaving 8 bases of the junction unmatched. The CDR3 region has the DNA TGTGCCAGCAGCCAAGCCCCTAGCGGGGGGGCTGGCGATACGCAGTATTTT. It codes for CASSQAPSGGAGDTQYF.

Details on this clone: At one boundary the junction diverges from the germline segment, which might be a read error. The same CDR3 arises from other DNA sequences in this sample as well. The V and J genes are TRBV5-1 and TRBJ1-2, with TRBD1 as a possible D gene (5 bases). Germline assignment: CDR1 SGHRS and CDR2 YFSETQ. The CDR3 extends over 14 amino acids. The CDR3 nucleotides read TGCGCCAGCAGCTTGAATCAGGGTGGCTATGGATACACCTTC. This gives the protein CASSLNQGGYGYTF.

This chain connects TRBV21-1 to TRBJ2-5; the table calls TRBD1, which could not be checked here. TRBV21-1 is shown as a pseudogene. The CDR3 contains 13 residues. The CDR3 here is CASIDRRGETQYF. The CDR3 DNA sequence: TGTGCCAGCATCGACAGGCGCGGGGAGACCCAGTACTTC.

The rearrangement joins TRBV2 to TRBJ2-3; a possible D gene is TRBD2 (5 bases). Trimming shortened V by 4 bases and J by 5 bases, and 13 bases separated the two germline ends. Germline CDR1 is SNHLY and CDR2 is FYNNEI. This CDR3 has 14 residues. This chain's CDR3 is CASSVGTSRDTQYF. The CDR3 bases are TGTGCCAGCAGTGTTGGAACTAGTCGAGATACGCAGTATTTT.

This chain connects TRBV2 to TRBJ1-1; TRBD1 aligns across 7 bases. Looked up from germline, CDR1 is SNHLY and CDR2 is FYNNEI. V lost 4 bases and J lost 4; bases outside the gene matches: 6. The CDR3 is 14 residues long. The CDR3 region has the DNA TGTGCCAGCAGTGGCAGGGGGAGTGGCACTGAAGCTTTCTTT. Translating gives CASSGRGSGTEAFF.

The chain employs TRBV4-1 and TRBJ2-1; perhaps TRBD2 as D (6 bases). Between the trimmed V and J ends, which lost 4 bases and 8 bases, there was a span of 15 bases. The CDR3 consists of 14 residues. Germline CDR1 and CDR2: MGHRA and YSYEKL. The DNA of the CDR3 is TGCGCCAGCAGCCGCCCCTGGGGGACTGATGAGCAGTTCTTC. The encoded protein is CASSRPWGTDEQFF.

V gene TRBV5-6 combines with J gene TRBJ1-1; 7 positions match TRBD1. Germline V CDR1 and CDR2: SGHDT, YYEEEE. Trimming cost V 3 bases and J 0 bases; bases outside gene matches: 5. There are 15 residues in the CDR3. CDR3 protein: CASSSGGTVNTEAFF. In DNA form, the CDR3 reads TGTGCCAGCAGCTCAGGAGGGACAGTGAACACTGAAGCTTTCTTT.

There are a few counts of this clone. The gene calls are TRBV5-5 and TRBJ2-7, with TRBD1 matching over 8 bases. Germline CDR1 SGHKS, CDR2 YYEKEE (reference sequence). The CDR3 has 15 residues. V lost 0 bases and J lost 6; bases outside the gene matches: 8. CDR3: CASSLGPQGAGEQYF. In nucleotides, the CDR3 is TGTGCCAGCAGCTTGGGTCCCCAGGGGGCGGGCGAGCAGTACTTC.

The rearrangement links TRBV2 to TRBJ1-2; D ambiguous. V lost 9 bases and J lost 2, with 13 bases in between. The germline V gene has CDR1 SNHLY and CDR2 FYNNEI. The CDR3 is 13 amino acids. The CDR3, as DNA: TGTGCCAGTCAAATTGACGGGAACTATGGCTACACCTTC. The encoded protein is CASQIDGNYGYTF.

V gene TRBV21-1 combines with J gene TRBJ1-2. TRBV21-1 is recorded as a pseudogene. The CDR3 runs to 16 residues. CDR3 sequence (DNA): TGTGCCAGCAGTCCTCCCCCAGCGCCTTCTAACTATGGCTACACCTTC. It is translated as CASSPPPAPSNYGYTF.

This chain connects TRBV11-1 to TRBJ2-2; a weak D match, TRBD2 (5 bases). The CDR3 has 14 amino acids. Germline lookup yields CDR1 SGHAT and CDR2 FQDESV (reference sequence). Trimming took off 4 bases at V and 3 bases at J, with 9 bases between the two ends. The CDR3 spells CASSYGVYTGELFF. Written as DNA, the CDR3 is TGTGCCAGCAGCTACGGGGTTTACACCGGGGAGCTGTTTTTT.

The CDR3 loop reads CASSLMGDRGAFF. CDR3 nucleotides: TGTGCCAGCAGTTTGATGGGTGACAGGGGAGCTTTCTTT. This rearrangement joins TRBV28 to TRBJ1-1; TRBD1 matches 8 bases. The germline V gene encodes CDR1 MDHEN and CDR2 SYDVKM. V shed 3 bases, J shed 10 bases, and the junction held 7 bases outside the gene matches. The CDR3 loop spans 13 amino acids. The whole variable domain, filled in from reference TRBV28 and TRBJ1-1, reads DVKVTQSSRYLVKRTGEKVFLECVQDMDHENMFWYRQDPGLGLRLIYFSYDVKMKEKGDIPEGYSVSREKKERFSLILESASTNQTSMYLCASSLMGDRGAFFGQGTRLTVV.

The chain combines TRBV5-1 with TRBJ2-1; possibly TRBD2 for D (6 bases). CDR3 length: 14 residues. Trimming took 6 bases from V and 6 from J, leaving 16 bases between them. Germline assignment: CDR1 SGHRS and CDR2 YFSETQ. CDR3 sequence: CASTPGGSVNEQFF. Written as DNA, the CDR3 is TGCGCCAGCACCCCTGGGGGGTCGGTCAATGAGCAGTTCTTC.

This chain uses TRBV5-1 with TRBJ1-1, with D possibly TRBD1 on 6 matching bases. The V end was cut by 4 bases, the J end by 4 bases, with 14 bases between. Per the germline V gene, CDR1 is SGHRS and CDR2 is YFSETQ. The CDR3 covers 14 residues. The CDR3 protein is CASSPVQGGTEAFF. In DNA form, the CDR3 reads TGCGCCAGCAGCCCCGTACAGGGCGGCACTGAAGCTTTCTTT. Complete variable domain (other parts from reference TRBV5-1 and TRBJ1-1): KAGVTQTPRYLIKTRGQQVTLSCSPISGHRSVSWYQQTPGQGLQFLFEYFSETQRNKGNFPGRFSGRQFSNSRSEMNVSTLELGDSALYLCASSPVQGGTEAFFGQGTRLTVV.

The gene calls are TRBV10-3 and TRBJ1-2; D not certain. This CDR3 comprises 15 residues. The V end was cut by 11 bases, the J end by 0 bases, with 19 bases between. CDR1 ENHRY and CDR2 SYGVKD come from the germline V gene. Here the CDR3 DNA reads TGTGCCTTCAAAGAACAGCCCTCGGCTAACTATGGCTACACCTTC. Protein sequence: CAFKEQPSANYGYTF.

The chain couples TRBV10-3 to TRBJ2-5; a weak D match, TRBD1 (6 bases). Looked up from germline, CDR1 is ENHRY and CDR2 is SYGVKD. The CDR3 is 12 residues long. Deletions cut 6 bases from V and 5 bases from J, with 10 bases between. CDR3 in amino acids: CAISGQRETQYF. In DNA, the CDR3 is TGTGCCATCAGCGGACAGAGGGAGACCCAGTACTTC.

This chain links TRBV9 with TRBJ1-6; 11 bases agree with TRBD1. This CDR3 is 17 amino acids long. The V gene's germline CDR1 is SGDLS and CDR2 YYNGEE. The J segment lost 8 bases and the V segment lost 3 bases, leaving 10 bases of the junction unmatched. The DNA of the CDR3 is TGTGCCAGCAGCGCCGACCGGACAGGGGGCTTTTATTCACCCCTCCACTTT. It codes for CASSADRTGGFYSPLHF.

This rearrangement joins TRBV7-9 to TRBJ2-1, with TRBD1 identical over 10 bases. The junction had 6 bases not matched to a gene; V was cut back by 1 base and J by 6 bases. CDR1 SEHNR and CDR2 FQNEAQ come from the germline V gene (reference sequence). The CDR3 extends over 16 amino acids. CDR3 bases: TGTGCCAGCAGCTTAGTCGGGACAGGGGAGATCAATGAGCAGTTCTTC. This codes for CASSLVGTGEINEQFF.

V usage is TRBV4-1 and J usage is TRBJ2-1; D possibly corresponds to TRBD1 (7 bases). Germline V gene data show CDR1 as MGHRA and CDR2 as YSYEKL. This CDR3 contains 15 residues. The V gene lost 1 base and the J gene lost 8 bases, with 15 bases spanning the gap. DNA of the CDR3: TGCGCCAGCAGCCAAGGAAGGAGGGACAGCGATGAGCAGTTCTTC. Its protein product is CASSQGRRDSDEQFF.

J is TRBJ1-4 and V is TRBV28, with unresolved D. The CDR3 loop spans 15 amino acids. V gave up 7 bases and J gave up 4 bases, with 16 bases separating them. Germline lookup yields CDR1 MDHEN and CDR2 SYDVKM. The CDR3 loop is CASTAWATSNEKLFF. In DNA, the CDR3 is TGTGCCAGCACTGCATGGGCAACTAGTAATGAAAAACTGTTTTTT.

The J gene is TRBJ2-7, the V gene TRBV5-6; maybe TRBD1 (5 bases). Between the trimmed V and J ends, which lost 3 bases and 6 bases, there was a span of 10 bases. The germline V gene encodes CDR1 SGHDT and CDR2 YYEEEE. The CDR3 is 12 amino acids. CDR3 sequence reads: CASSSTESEQYF. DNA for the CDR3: TGTGCCAGCAGCTCGACAGAATCCGAGCAGTACTTC.

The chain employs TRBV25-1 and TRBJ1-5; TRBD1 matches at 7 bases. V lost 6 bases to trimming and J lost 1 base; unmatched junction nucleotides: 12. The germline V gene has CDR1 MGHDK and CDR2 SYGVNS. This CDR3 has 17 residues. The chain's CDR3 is CASSLGQRRGSNQPQHF. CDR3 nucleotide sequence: TGTGCCAGCAGCCTGGGACAGCGACGGGGGAGCAATCAGCCCCAGCATTTT.

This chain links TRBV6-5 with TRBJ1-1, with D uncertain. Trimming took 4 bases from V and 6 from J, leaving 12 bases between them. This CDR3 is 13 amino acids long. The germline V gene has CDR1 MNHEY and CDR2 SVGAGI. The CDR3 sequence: CASSFGASPEAFF. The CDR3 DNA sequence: TGTGCCAGCAGTTTCGGAGCGAGCCCTGAAGCTTTCTTT.

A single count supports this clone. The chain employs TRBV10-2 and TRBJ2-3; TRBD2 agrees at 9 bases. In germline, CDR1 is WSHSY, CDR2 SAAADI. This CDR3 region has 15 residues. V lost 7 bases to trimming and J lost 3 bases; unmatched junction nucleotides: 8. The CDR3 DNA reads TGCGCCAGCATAAAGGCGGGGGGGCTTACAGATACGCAGTATTTT. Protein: CASIKAGGLTDTQYF.